The 16 T cell receptor beta chains below all came from one sample that was sequenced in a study of blood T cell repertoires in COVID-19. TCRdb's table, derived via immunoSEQ multiplex PCR, lists solely in-frame clones and lacks some. The sample has around 100,000 clones; approximately 93% are singletons. The specimen was peripheral blood. The receptor source for this set is a man aged 50-59 years with active COVID-19.

The V call is TRBV19, the J call TRBJ2-7; 10 positions match TRBD1. J lost 5 bases, V lost 4 bases, and 5 bases had no gene match. Looked up from germline, CDR1 is LNHDA and CDR2 is SQIVND (reference sequence). This CDR3 contains 14 residues. The CDR3 region is CASSRGQGLHEQYF. The CDR3 nucleotides are TGTGCCAGTAGTAGGGGACAGGGGTTACACGAGCAGTACTTC.

The chain links TRBV4-2 to TRBJ2-3; 7 bases match TRBD2. Trimming at V came to 3 bases and at J to 6 bases, leaving 9 bases not matched to a gene. Germline CDR1 and CDR2: LGHNA and YNFKEQ. The CDR3 is made up of 15 amino acids. DNA of the CDR3: TGTGCCAGCAGCCACCCAAGCGGGGCCCGGGATACGCAGTATTTT. Translation gives CASSHPSGARDTQYF.

This chain links TRBV5-1 with TRBJ2-5; 11 bases agree with TRBD2. Germline-derived CDR1 and CDR2 are SGHRS and YFSETQ. The CDR3 is 17 residues long. The junction had 9 bases not matched to a gene; V was cut back by 0 bases and J by 5 bases. The CDR3 region is CASSLEDSGRARETQYF. The CDR3 region has the DNA TGCGCCAGCAGCTTGGAGGATAGCGGGAGGGCCCGGGAGACCCAGTACTTC.

The chain employs TRBV6-5 and TRBJ2-7, with D perhaps TRBD2 (7 bases). V lost 8 bases and J lost 2, with 19 bases in between. The CDR3 is made up of 15 amino acids. The germline CDR1 and CDR2 sequences are MNHEY and SVGAGI. The CDR3 bases are TGTGCCAGCTGGTCGAGTGGCGGGGGCACCTACGAGCAGTACTTC. Amino acids: CASWSSGGGTYEQYF.

V is TRBV12-3 or TRBV12-4 and J is TRBJ1-1; TRBD1 agrees at 8 bases. V gave up 6 bases and J gave up 5 bases; unmatched junction bases: 5. The CDR3 consists of 13 residues. The CDR3 nucleotides read TGTGCCAGCAGCCAGGGGGCGAAAACTGAAGCTTTCTTT. It encodes CASSQGAKTEAFF.

CDR3 residues: CASSYSGIQGEKLFF. The DNA of the CDR3 is TGTGCCAGCAGTTACTCGGGGATTCAGGGTGAAAAACTGTTTTTT. This chain links TRBV6-5 with TRBJ1-4; D is perhaps TRBD1 (5 bases). Germline CDR1 and CDR2: MNHEY and SVGAGI. The CDR3 has 15 amino acids. Deletions cut 0 bases from V and 7 bases from J, with 12 bases between.

The chain is built from TRBV5-1 and TRBJ1-1, with a possible D match to TRBD1 (5 bases). Trimming stripped 1 base from V and 7 bases from J, with 14 bases between. Germline-derived CDR1 and CDR2 are SGHRS and YFSETQ. The CDR3 spans 14 residues. The CDR3 DNA is TGCGCCAGCAGCTTGTATGCAGGGTCGGATGAAGCTTTCTTT. Amino acids: CASSLYAGSDEAFF.

This chain links TRBV7-9 with TRBJ1-1; 8 bases line up with TRBD1. Losses at the gene ends were 5 bases for V and 4 bases for J; bases not matched to a gene: 3. This CDR3 spans 13 amino acids. Germline values: CDR1 SEHNR, CDR2 FQNEAQ (reference sequence). The CDR3 region has the DNA TGTGCCAGCAGCCCAGGGACAGGCACTGAAGCTTTCTTT. Its protein product is CASSPGTGTEAFF. The variable domain in full, completed from reference TRBV7-9 and TRBJ1-1, reads DTGVSQNPRHKITKRGQNVTFRCDPISEHNRLYWYRQTLGQGPEFLTYFQNEAQLEKSRLLSDRFSAERPKGSFSTLEIQRTEQGDSAMYLCASSPGTGTEAFFGQGTRLTVV.

V usage is TRBV27 and J usage is TRBJ2-7; D remains unclear. CDR1 and CDR2 (germline): MNHEY, SMNVEV (reference sequence). The CDR3 has 10 residues. V was cut by 9 bases and J by 3 bases, with 6 bases left in between. For the CDR3, the DNA is TGTGCCAGTCAAAACTACGAGCAGTACTTC. Translating it yields CASQNYEQYF.

The rearrangement uses TRBV19 and TRBJ1-5; TRBD1 agrees at 7 bases. The CDR3 loop spans 14 amino acids. J gave up 4 bases and V 6 bases, and 6 bases lay outside the gene matches. Germline V gene lookup returns CDR1 LNHDA and CDR2 SQIVND (reference sequence). The CDR3 protein is CASRKGAENQPQHF. CDR3 nucleotides: TGTGCCAGTAGAAAGGGGGCAGAGAATCAGCCCCAGCATTTT.

The V call is TRBV6-5, the J call TRBJ2-3, with a weak D call TRBD1 (5 bases). In germline, CDR1 is MNHEY, CDR2 SVGAGI. CDR3 length: 14 residues. V gave up 0 bases and J gave up 6 bases, with 10 bases separating them. The chain's CDR3 is CASSYSGAWDTQYF. The CDR3 DNA follows: TGTGCCAGCAGTTACTCTGGGGCATGGGATACGCAGTATTTT.

The J gene is TRBJ2-2, the V gene TRBV18; 10 bases match TRBD1. With 3 bases clipped from V and 4 bases from J, the junction kept 8 bases outside the gene matches. The CDR3 has 17 residues. Per the germline V gene, CDR1 is KGHSH and CDR2 is LQKENI. The CDR3 DNA follows: TGTGCCAGCTCACCGGACAGGGGGAACCCGAGCACCGGGGAGCTGTTTTTT. Translation: CASSPDRGNPSTGELFF.

The chain uses TRBV19 and TRBJ1-5; TRBD1 matches 8 bases. J gave up 0 bases and V 6 bases, and 7 bases lay outside the gene matches. Germline CDR1 LNHDA, CDR2 SQIVND (reference sequence). This CDR3 is 16 amino acids long. The CDR3 DNA reads as TGTGCCAGTAGGAGGCAGGGGGCCCATAGCAATCAGCCCCAGCATTTT. Residues: CASRRQGAHSNQPQHF.

V usage is TRBV6-5 and J usage is TRBJ2-7, with D perhaps TRBD2 (6 bases). CDR3 length: 14 residues. Trimming took 5 bases from V and 2 from J, leaving 13 bases between them. The germline gives CDR1 MNHEY, CDR2 SVGAGI. CDR3 in amino acids: CASSPAGGPYEQYV. The CDR3 DNA is TGTGCCAGCAGTCCCGCCGGAGGGCCCTACGAGCAGTACGTC.

This rearrangement joins TRBV11-3 to TRBJ2-3, with 8 bases that match TRBD2. The trim removed 0 bases at V and 2 bases at J, leaving 7 bases unmatched. Germline V gene sequence: CDR1 SGHNT, CDR2 YENEEA. The CDR3 has 17 amino acids. The CDR3 region is CASSLEAGGAPTDTQYF. CDR3 DNA: TGTGCCAGCAGCTTAGAGGCCGGGGGGGCTCCCACAGATACGCAGTATTTT.

This chain links TRBV6-1 with TRBJ2-5; TRBD2 might be the D (5 bases). The CDR3 is made up of 14 amino acids. Between the trimmed V and J ends, which lost 3 bases and 4 bases, there was a span of 12 bases. Germline values: CDR1 MNHNS, CDR2 SASEGT. In nucleotides, the CDR3 is TGTGCCAGCAGTGAGGGAGTCAAGTCAGAGACCCAGTACTTC. It yields the protein CASSEGVKSETQYF.